The entry below gives a single T cell receptor beta chain sequence along with its context. The target of this receptor is not known. Base quality data are lacking; no much larger clone is found one base away. The CDR3 has 15 amino acids, counting the end cysteine and phenylalanine. The only DNA kept is the CDR3, 45 bases in frame from the first base. At the junction V is shortened by 2 bases and J by 0 bases, with 8 bases in between. The germline V gene provides CDR1 SGHTS and CDR2 YDEGEE. The entry originates in a study (dated by TCRdb to between 2021 and 2024). What the work shows at the level of the full study, not this receptor alone: According to the authors, more investigation is needed, including longitudinal sampling and evaluation of a control group.

Survey-level sequencing on the immunoSEQ platform was used to profile the TCR beta chain repertoires. The source study handled its data this way. Repertoire diversity was quantified as the inverse Simpson index, and CDR3 amino acid length spectratypes and V-J pairing frequencies were compared. To annotate clonotypes specific to SARS-CoV-2, CMV, influenza A and EBV, TCR beta CDR3 sequences were compared against VDJdb. TCRdb took this table from immuneACCESS and kept in-frame rearrangements with V and J called. Such tables lack part of the clones; where checked against another copy, unresolved V genes explain under half of the gap, and the rest is unexplained. For V, J and clone size, that table is used; D and trimming come from the DNA. The sample includes some 48,000 clones, with about 92% observed a single time. Clones ranked in the top ten supply around 10% of the sample. For TCR beta sequencing, genomic DNA was taken from unsorted PBMCs, and those PBMCs had been isolated from peripheral blood.

The sequence was obtained from a man aged 40-49 years with rheumatoid arthritis. What was sequenced was PBMCs. Recombination linked TRBV5-8 to TRBJ2-2, with no confidently assigned D gene. The DNA is TGTGCCAGCAGCTTAAGGCTTGCGAACACCGGGGAGCTGTTTTTT. It translates to CASSLRLANTGELFF.